What follows describes a single TCR beta chain. Its target is unknown. With 6 bases clipped from V and 0 bases from J, the junction kept 10 bases outside the gene matches. Germline lookup yields CDR1 DFQATT and CDR2 SNEGSKA (reference sequence). This CDR3 comprises 16 residues. The data originate from a study of post-analysis software for immune sequencing data. General study points: Among four to six TRBV segments more frequent in patients than controls were TRBV5-6, TRBV5-1 and TRBV20-1.

TCR beta libraries were prepared from cDNA with unique molecular identifiers. TCRdb analysed the PCR reads with MiXCR anew, one entry per CDR3 protein. The sample records just over 250,000 distinct CDR3 sequences, just over 35% being singletons. The chain couples TRBV20-1 to TRBJ2-3; 9 nucleotides line up with TRBD1. The clonotype was recovered from a girl aged 5 to 17 with multiple sclerosis. Sequencing was carried out using blood. In DNA form, the CDR3 reads TGCAGTGCCACCGGGACAGGGAGCTCTAGCACAGATACGCAGTATTTT. Translating it yields CSATGTGSSSTDTQYF.